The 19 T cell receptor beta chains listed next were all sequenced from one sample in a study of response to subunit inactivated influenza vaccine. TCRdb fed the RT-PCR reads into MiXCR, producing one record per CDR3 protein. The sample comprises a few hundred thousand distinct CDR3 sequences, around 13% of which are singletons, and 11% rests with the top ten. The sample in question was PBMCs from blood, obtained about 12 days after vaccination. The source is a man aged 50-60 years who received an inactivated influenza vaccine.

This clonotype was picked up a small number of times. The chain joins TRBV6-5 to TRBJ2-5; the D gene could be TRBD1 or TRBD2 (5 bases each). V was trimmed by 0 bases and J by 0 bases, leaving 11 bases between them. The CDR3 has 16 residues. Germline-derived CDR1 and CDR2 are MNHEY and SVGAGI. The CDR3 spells CASSYSRGNYQETQYF. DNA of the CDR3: TGTGCCAGCAGTTACTCGAGGGGAAATTACCAAGAGACCCAGTACTTC.

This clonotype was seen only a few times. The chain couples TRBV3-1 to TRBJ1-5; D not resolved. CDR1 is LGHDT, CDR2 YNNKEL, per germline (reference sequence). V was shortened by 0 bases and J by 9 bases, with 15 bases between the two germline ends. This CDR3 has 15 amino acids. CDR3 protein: CASSQDTSSSRPQHF. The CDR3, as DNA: TGTGCCAGCAGCCAAGATACATCGTCATCAAGGCCCCAGCATTTT.

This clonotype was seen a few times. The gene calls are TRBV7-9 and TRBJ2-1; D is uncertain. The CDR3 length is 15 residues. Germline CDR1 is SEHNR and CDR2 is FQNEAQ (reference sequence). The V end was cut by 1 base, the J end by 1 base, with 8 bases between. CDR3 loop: CASSLEGWSYNEQFF. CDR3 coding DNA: TGTGCCAGCAGCTTAGAGGGATGGTCCTACAATGAGCAGTTCTTC.

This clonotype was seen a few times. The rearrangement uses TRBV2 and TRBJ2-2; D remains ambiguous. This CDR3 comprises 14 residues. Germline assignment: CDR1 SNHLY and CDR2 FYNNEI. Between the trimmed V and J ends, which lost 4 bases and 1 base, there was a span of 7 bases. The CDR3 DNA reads TGTGCCAGCAGTGTCGTCAGGAACACCGGGGAGCTGTTTTTT. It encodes CASSVVRNTGELFF. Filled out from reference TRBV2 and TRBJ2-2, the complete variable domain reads EPEVTQTPSHQVTQMGQEVILRCVPISNHLYFYWYRQILGQKVEFLVSFYNNEISEKSEIFDDQFSVERPDGSNFTLKIRSTKLEDSAMYFCASSVVRNTGELFFGEGSRLTVL.

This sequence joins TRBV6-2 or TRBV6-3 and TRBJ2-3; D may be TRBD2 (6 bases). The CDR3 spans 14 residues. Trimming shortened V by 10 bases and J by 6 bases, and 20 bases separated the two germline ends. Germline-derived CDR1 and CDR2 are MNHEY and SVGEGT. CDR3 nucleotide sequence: TGTGCCACCAGGGAGGACCTACCTAGGGATACGCAGTATTTT. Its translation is CATREDLPRDTQYF.

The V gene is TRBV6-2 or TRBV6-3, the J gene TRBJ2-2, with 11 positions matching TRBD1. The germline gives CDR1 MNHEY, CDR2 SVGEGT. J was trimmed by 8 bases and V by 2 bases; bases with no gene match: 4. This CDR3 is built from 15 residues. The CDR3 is CASSYPGQGAGELFF. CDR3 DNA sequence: TGTGCCAGCAGTTACCCCGGACAGGGGGCGGGGGAGCTGTTTTTT.

This CDR3 is CASSYHPSGEETQYF. The CDR3 DNA follows: TGTGCCAGCAGTTACCACCCTAGCGGGGAAGAGACCCAGTACTTC. The V gene is TRBV6-2 or TRBV6-3, the J gene TRBJ2-5; 9 bases align to TRBD2. The V gene's germline CDR1 is MNHEY and CDR2 SVGEGT. V lost 2 bases to trimming and J lost 3 bases; unmatched junction nucleotides: 4. The CDR3 has 15 residues.

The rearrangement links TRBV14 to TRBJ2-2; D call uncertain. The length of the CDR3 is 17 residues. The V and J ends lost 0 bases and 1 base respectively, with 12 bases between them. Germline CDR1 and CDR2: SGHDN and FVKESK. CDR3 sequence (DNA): TGTGCCAGCAGCCAAGATGAGAACTCGGTGAACACCGGGGAGCTGTTTTTT. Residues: CASSQDENSVNTGELFF.

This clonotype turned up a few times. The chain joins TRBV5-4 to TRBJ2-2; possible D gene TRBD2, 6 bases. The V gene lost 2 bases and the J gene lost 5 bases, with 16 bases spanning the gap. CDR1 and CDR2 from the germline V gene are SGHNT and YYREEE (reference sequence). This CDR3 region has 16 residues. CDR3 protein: CASSFIKGRGTGELFF. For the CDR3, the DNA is TGTGCCAGCAGCTTCATTAAGGGTCGGGGGACCGGGGAGCTGTTTTTT.

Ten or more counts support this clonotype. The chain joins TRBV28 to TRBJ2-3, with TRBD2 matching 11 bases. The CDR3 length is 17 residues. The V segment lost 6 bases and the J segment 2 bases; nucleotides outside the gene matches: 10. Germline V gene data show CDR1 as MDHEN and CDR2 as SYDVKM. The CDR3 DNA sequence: TGTGCCAGCAGGATCCGACTAGCGGGGAGTATCACAGATACGCAGTATTTT. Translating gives CASRIRLAGSITDTQYF.

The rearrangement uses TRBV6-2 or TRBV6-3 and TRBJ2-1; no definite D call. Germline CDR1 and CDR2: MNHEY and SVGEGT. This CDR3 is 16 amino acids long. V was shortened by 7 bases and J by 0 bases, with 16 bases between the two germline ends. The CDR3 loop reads CASNKRQTFSYNEQFF. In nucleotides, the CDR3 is TGTGCCAGCAACAAGAGGCAGACCTTCTCCTACAATGAGCAGTTCTTC.

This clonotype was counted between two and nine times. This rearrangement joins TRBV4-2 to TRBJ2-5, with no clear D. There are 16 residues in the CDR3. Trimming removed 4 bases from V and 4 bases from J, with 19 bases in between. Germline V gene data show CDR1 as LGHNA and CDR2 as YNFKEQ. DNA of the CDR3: TGTGCCAGCAGCCCCACGCCCTCCCATGTATCAGAGACCCAGTACTTC. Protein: CASSPTPSHVSETQYF.

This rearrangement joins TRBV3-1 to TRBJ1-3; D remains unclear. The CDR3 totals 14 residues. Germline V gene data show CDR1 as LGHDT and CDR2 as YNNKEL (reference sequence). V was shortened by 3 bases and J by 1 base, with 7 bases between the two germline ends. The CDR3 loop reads CASSHLGSGNTIYF. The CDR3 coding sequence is TGTGCCAGCAGCCACCTAGGGTCTGGAAACACCATATATTTT.

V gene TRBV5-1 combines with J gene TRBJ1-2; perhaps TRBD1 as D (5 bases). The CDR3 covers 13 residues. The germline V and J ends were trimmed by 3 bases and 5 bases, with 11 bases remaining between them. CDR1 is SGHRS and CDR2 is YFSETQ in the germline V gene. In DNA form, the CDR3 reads TGCGCCAGCAGCTGGGACGGGCCTTATGGCTACACCTTC. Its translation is CASSWDGPYGYTF.

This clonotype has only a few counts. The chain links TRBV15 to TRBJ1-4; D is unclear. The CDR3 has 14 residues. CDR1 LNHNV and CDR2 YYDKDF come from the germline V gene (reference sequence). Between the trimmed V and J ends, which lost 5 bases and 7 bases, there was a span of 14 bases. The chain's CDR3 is CATSVRLGGEKLFF. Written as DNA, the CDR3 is TGTGCCACCAGCGTTCGGTTGGGCGGTGAAAAACTGTTTTTT.

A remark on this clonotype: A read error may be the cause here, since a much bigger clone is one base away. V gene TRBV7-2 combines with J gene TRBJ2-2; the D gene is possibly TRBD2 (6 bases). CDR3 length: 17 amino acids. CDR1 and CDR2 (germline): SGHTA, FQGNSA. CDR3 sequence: CASSLKDYPSNTGELVF. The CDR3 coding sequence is TGTGCCAGCAGCTTAAAGGACTATCCCTCGAACACCGGGGAGCTGGTTTTT.

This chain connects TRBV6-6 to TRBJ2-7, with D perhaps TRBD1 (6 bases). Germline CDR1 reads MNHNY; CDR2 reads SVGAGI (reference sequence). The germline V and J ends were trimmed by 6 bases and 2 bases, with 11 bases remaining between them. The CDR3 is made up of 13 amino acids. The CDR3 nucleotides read TGTGCCAGCAGATCCGGACAGACCTACGAGCAGTACTTC. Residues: CASRSGQTYEQYF.

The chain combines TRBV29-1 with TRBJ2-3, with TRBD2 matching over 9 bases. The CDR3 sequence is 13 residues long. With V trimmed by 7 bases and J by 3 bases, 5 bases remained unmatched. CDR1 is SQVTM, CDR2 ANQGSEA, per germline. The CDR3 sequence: CSGSGRATDTQYF. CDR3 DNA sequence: TGCAGCGGTAGCGGGAGAGCAACAGATACGCAGTATTTT.

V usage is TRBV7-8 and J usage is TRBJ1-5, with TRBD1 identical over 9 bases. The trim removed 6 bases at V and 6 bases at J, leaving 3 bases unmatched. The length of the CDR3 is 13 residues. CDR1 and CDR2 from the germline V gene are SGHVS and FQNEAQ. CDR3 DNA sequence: TGTGCCAGCAGGCAGACAGGGGGTCAGCCCCAGCATTTT. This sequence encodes CASRQTGGQPQHF.